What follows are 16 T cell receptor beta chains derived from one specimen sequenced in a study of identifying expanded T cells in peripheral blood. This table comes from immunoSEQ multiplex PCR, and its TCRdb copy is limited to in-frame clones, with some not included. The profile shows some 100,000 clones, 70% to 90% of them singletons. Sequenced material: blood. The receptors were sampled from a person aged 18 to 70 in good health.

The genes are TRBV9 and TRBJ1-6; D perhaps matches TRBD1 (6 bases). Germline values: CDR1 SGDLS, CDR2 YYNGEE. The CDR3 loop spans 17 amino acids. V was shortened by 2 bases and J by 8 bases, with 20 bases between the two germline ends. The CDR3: CASSVYIKGEGDSPLHF. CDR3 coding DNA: TGTGCCAGCAGCGTTTACATAAAGGGGGAAGGGGATTCACCCCTCCACTTT.

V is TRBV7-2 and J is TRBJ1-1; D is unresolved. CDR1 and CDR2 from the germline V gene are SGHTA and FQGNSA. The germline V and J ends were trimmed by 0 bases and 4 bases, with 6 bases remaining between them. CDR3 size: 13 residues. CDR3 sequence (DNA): TGTGCCAGCAGCTTAGCCCGGCGCACTGAAGCTTTCTTT. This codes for CASSLARRTEAFF.

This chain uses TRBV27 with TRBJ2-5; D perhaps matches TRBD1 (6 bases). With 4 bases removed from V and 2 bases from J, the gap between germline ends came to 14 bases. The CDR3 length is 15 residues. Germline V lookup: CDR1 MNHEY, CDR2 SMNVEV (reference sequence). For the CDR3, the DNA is TGTGCCAGCAGTTCAGGGACACGGAGGCAAGAGACCCAGTACTTC. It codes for CASSSGTRRQETQYF.

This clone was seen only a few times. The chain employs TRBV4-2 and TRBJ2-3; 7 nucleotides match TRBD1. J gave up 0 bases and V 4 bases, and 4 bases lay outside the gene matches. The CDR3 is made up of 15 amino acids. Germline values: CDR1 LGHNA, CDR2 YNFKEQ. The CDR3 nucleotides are TGTGCCAGCAGCCCCCGACAGGGTAGCACAGATACGCAGTATTTT. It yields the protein CASSPRQGSTDTQYF.

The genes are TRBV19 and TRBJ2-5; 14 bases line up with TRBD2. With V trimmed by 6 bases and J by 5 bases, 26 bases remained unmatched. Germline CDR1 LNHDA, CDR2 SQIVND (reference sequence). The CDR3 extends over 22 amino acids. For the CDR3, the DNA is TGTGCCAGTAGCGAAACTTCGGGACTAGCGGGGGAAAAACGTACCTCCCGGGAGACCCAGTACTTC. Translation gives CASSETSGLAGEKRTSRETQYF. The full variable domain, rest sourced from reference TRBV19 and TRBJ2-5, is DGGITQSPKYLFRKEGQNVTLSCEQNLNHDAMYWYRQDPGQGLRLIYYSQIVNDFQKGDIAEGYSVSREKKESFPLTVTSAQKNPTAFYLCASSETSGLAGEKRTSRETQYFGPGTRLLVL.

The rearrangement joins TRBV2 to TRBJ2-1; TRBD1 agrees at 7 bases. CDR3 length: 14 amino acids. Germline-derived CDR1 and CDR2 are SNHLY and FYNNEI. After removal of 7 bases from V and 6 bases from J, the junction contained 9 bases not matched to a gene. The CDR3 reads CASNPRDSSNEQFF. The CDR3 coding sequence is TGTGCCAGCAACCCCCGGGACAGCAGCAATGAGCAGTTCTTC.

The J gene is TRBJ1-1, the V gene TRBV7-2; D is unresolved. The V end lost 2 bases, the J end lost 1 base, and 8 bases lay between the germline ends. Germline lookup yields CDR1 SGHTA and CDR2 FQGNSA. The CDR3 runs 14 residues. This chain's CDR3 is CASSLSLQNTEAFF. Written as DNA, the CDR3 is TGTGCCAGCAGCTTAAGCCTTCAGAACACTGAAGCTTTCTTT.

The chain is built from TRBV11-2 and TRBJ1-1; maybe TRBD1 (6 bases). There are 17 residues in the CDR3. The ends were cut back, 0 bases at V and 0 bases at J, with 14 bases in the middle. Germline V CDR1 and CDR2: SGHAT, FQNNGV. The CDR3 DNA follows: TGTGCCAGCAGCTTAGATCGACCAGGGGCGATGAACACTGAAGCTTTCTTT. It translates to CASSLDRPGAMNTEAFF.

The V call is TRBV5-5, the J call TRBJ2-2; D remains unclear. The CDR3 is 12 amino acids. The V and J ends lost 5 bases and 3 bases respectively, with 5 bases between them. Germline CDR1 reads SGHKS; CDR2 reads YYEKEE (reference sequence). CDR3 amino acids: CASSSYTGELFF. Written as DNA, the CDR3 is TGTGCCAGCAGTTCATACACCGGGGAGCTGTTTTTT.

The chain's CDR3 is CASSPRGGRSYNEQFF. CDR3 DNA sequence: TGTGCCAGCAGTCCCCGGGGGGGACGGTCCTACAATGAGCAGTTCTTC. The rearrangement joins TRBV27 to TRBJ2-1, with 8 bases identical to TRBD2. The germline gives CDR1 MNHEY, CDR2 SMNVEV (reference sequence). The junction had 7 bases not matched to a gene; V was cut back by 5 bases and J by 1 base. The CDR3 totals 16 residues.

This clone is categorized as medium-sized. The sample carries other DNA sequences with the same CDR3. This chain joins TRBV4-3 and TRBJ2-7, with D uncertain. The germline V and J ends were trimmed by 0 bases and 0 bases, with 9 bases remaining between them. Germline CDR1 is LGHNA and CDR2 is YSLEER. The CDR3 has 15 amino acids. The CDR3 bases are TGCGCCAGCAGCCAAGATTTAGGTAGCTCCTACGAGCAGTACTTC. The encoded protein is CASSQDLGSSYEQYF.

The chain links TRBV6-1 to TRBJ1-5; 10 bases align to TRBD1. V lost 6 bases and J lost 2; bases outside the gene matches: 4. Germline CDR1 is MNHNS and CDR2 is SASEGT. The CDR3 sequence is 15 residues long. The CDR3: CASSLGTGGNQPQHF. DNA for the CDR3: TGTGCCAGCAGCCTGGGGACAGGGGGCAATCAGCCCCAGCATTTT.

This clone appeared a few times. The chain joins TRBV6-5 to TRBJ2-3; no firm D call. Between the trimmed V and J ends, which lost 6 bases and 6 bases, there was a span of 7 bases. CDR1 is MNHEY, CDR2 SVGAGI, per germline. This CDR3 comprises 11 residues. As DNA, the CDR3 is TGTGCCAGCAGCGGGCCGGATACGCAGTATTTT. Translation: CASSGPDTQYF.

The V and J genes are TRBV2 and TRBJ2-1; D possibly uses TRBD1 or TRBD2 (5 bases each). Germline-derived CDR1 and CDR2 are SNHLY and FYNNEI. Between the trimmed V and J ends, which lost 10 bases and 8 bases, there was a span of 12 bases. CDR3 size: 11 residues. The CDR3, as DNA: TGTGCCACTGAAGGGACCGATGAGCAGTTCTTC. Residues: CATEGTDEQFF.

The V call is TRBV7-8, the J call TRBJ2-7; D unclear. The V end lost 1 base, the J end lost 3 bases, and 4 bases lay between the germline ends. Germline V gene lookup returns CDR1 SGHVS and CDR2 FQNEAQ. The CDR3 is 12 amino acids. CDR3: CASSLGDYEQYF. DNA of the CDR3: TGTGCCAGCAGCTTAGGGGACTACGAGCAGTACTTC.

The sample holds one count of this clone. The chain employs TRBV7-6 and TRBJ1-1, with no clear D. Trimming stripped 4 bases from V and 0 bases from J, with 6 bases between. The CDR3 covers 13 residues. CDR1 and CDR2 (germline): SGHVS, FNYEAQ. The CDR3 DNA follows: TGTGCCAGCAGCTCGGGCGTGAACACTGAAGCTTTCTTT. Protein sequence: CASSSGVNTEAFF. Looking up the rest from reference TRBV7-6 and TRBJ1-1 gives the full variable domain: GAGVSQSPRYKVTKRGQDVALRCDPISGHVSLYWYRQALGQGPEFLTYFNYEAQQDKSGLPNDRFSAERPEGSISTLTIQRTEQRDSAMYRCASSSGVNTEAFFGQGTRLTVV.